This T cell receptor beta chain was retrieved from a study of kidney transplant recipient with SARS-CoV-2 infection. From the reads, TCRdb called clonotypes with MiXCR, one entry per CDR3 protein. The repertoire holds 250,000 or so distinct CDR3 sequences, 25% to 30% seen once, with under 9.5% in the top ten. Germline CDR1 is WSHSY and CDR2 is SAAADI. This CDR3 is 15 amino acids long. Comment on this clonotype: Since a far larger clone is one base different, this is likely a read error.

The TCR originated in a male patient between 25 and 39 years old who had COVID-19 and was a kidney transplant recipient. The graft donor may be the source of some T cells. Here the sequenced sample was a blood sample, taken at baseline and around day 120 from a kidney transplant recipient. J is TRBJ2-5 and V is TRBV10-2; 14 nucleotides align to TRBD2. The DNA end is a closer match to TRBJ2-7, so the J assignment may be wrong. The CDR3 sequence: CATEGLAGEEYEQYF. CDR3 bases: TGCGCCACCGAGGGACTAGCGGGAGAAGAGTACGAGCAGTACTTC.